The 22 T cell receptor beta chains in this list originate from one sample, sequenced in a study of Ad26.COV2.S vaccination and SARS-CoV-2 variants. Treatment reported: some 20 received Ad26.COV2.S at low or high dose, single or two shots; about 5 received placebo; per-sample allocation not given. Each sample was drawn 63 days after the first injection (of vaccine or placebo). The repertoire was sequenced with immunoSEQ multiplex PCR; TCRdb's copy has only in-frame clones and lacks some. This table has 410,000 or so clones, about 90% appearing once. This specimen consisted of peripheral blood, obtained in a trial of Ad26.COV2.S vaccine versus placebo. The receptors originated from a person between 18 and 65 years old who received the Ad26.COV2.S COVID-19 vaccine or a placebo.

The chain links TRBV6-2 or TRBV6-3 to TRBJ1-5, with unresolved D. V lost 6 bases and J 0 bases, leaving 12 bases between the germline ends. Germline V gives CDR1 MNHEY, CDR2 SVGEGT. The CDR3 is made up of 15 amino acids. For the CDR3, the DNA is TGTGCCAGCAGCCCCGGCAGTTATAGCAATCAGCCCCAGCATTTT. It translates to CASSPGSYSNQPQHF.

This clone was counted between two and nine times. This chain links TRBV4-1 with TRBJ2-1; a weak D match, TRBD2 (7 bases). CDR1 and CDR2 (germline): MGHRA, YSYEKL. The length of the CDR3 is 16 residues. Trimming left V 4 bases short and J 5 bases short, with 18 bases between. CDR3 residues: CASSPLRGGPHNEQFF. CDR3 DNA: TGCGCCAGCAGCCCGCTTAGGGGGGGCCCCCACAATGAGCAGTTCTTC.

The chain carries TRBV10-3 and TRBJ1-2, with D possibly being TRBD1 (6 bases). Germline values: CDR1 ENHRY, CDR2 SYGVKD. Trimming stripped 4 bases from V and 4 bases from J, with 10 bases between. This CDR3 is built from 13 residues. The DNA for the CDR3 is TGTGCCATCAGTGTTGAAGGGGGCTATGGCTACACCTTC. Translating gives CAISVEGGYGYTF.

This clone was seen only a few times. The chain couples TRBV19 to TRBJ1-5; D is possibly TRBD1 (6 bases). Between the trimmed V and J ends, which lost 6 bases and 4 bases, there was a span of 16 bases. The CDR3 is 15 residues long. Germline V gene lookup returns CDR1 LNHDA and CDR2 SQIVND (reference sequence). CDR3 sequence (DNA): TGTGCCAGTAGAGGCGACCGGGACAAAAATCAGCCCCAGCATTTT. This translates into CASRGDRDKNQPQHF.

The genes are TRBV7-2 and TRBJ2-2; D might be TRBD2 (6 bases). This CDR3 has 16 residues. Germline CDR1 SGHTA, CDR2 FQGNSA. Trimming cost V 4 bases and J 5 bases, with 17 bases left between them. As DNA, the CDR3 is TGTGCCAGCAGCTCCCAATACGGGGGAGGTACCGGGGAGCTGTTTTTT. Translating it yields CASSSQYGGGTGELFF.

This clone was found once. The rearrangement joins TRBV9 to TRBJ2-2; TRBD1 might be the D (6 bases). The CDR3 has 11 residues. Trimming shortened V by 6 bases and J by 7 bases, and 7 bases separated the two germline ends. Germline values: CDR1 SGDLS, CDR2 YYNGEE. The CDR3 loop is CASKGDGELFF. CDR3 coding DNA: TGTGCCAGCAAGGGGGACGGGGAGCTGTTTTTT.

The chain links TRBV27 to TRBJ1-4; unclear D gene. Germline CDR1 is MNHEY and CDR2 is SMNVEV (reference sequence). Trimming removed 4 bases at V and 7 bases at J, with 7 bases between. This CDR3 is built from 12 residues. CDR3 DNA: TGTGCCAGCAGTTGGCGGGGTGAAAAACTGTTTTTT. Its translation: CASSWRGEKLFF.

Only one count was recorded for this clone. J is TRBJ1-2 and V is TRBV12-2; the table's D call, TRBD1, has no DNA check behind it. TRBV12-2 is termed a pseudogene. The CDR3 loop spans 14 amino acids. The CDR3 bases are TGTGCAAGTCGCTTCAGGCCGGCAGGTTATGGCTACACCTTC. Translation gives CASRFRPAGYGYTF.

The chain uses TRBV6-5 and TRBJ1-1; no clear D gene. This CDR3 is 12 amino acids long. Germline CDR1 is MNHEY and CDR2 is SVGAGI. V gave up 5 bases and J gave up 6 bases, with 10 bases separating them. CDR3 region: CASSTVSSEAFF. DNA for the CDR3: TGTGCCAGCAGTACCGTCAGCTCTGAAGCTTTCTTT.

The rearrangement links TRBV6-6 to TRBJ2-3, with no clear D. Germline V CDR1 and CDR2: MNHNY, SVGAGI (reference sequence). The V end was cut by 5 bases, the J end by 7 bases, with 13 bases between. CDR3 length: 13 amino acids. This chain's CDR3 is CASSLHLGYTQYF. CDR3 coding DNA: TGTGCCAGCAGTCTGCATCTAGGGTATACGCAGTATTTT.

V and J are TRBV24-1 and TRBJ2-3, with TRBD2 as a possible D gene (6 bases). The CDR3 is made up of 13 amino acids. The germline gives CDR1 KGHDR, CDR2 SFDVKD. V shed 5 bases and J shed 7 bases, with 12 bases lying between them. CDR3 in DNA: TGTGCCACCAGTGGGGGCTGGACTAATACGCAGTATTTT. Its protein is CATSGGWTNTQYF.

As concerns this clone: This sample includes further DNA sequences coding for the same CDR3. The chain is built from TRBV18 and TRBJ2-1, with D unresolved. The CDR3 loop spans 14 amino acids. CDR1 KGHSH and CDR2 LQKENI come from the germline V gene. Trimming took off 0 bases at V and 4 bases at J, with 7 bases between the two ends. As DNA, the CDR3 is TGTGCCAGCTCACCACCCCCAGCTTACAATGAGCAGTTCTTC. This translates into CASSPPPAYNEQFF. Supplemented by reference TRBV18 and TRBJ2-1, the full variable domain reads NAGVMQNPRHLVRRRGQEARLRCSPMKGHSHVYWYRQLPEEGLKFMVYLQKENIIDESGMPKERFSAEFPKEGPSILRIQQVVRGDSAAYFCASSPPPAYNEQFFGPGTRLTVL.

This clone was picked up a small number of times. J is TRBJ2-1 and V is TRBV9, with 9 bases lining up with TRBD1. Germline V CDR1 and CDR2: SGDLS, YYNGEE. The length of the CDR3 is 16 residues. The J segment lost 5 bases and the V segment lost 4 bases, leaving 10 bases of the junction unmatched. The CDR3 is CASSPSGQGINNEQFF. The CDR3 DNA reads TGTGCCAGCAGCCCCTCAGGACAGGGGATTAACAATGAGCAGTTCTTC.

The chain carries TRBV7-2 and TRBJ2-7; 7 nucleotides align to TRBD1. The CDR3 totals 14 residues. Germline-derived CDR1 and CDR2 are SGHTA and FQGNSA. J lost 4 bases, V lost 6 bases, and 9 bases had no gene match. The CDR3 region is CASSYNDRVYEQYF. CDR3 DNA: TGTGCCAGCAGTTACAACGACAGGGTATACGAGCAGTACTTC.

J is TRBJ2-1 and V is TRBV7-6, with 9 bases fitting TRBD1. J lost 4 bases, V lost 3 bases, and 10 bases had no gene match. CDR1 is SGHVS and CDR2 is FNYEAQ in the germline V gene. The CDR3 extends over 17 amino acids. The CDR3 is CASSFYRQGGIYNEQFF. The CDR3 DNA sequence: TGTGCCAGCAGCTTTTACCGACAGGGGGGAATATACAATGAGCAGTTCTTC.

This sequence joins TRBV23-1 and TRBJ1-4; 7 bases align to TRBD1. TRBV23-1 is reported as an ORF; its role is uncertain. The CDR3 has 15 amino acids. V gave up 7 bases and J gave up 5 bases; unmatched junction bases: 10. The CDR3 DNA follows: TGCGCCAGCAACGACAGGGACCAAACCAATGAAAAACTGTTTTTT. Protein product: CASNDRDQTNEKLFF.

Regarding this clone: The same CDR3 can be traced to other DNA sequences in this sample. The chain uses TRBV6-6 and TRBJ2-2; D remains unclear. Deletions cut 0 bases from V and 6 bases from J, with 2 bases between. This CDR3 region has 12 residues. Looked up from germline, CDR1 is MNHNY and CDR2 is SVGAGI (reference sequence). The CDR3 reads CASSYSPGELFF. CDR3 nucleotide sequence: TGTGCCAGCAGTTACTCCCCCGGGGAGCTGTTTTTT.

V is TRBV29-1 and J is TRBJ2-3; no firm D call. The V end was cut by 5 bases, the J end by 6 bases, with 12 bases between. The CDR3 covers 12 residues. Germline V lookup: CDR1 SQVTM, CDR2 ANQGSEA. In nucleotides, the CDR3 is TGCAGCGTTCTTCTCTTTAGCGATACGCAGTATTTT. Its protein is CSVLLFSDTQYF.

The chain carries TRBV3-1 (or the pseudogene TRBV3-2) and TRBJ2-5; 11 nucleotides agree with TRBD2. Germline V gene data show CDR1 as LGHDT and CDR2 as YNNKEL (reference sequence). The CDR3 consists of 14 residues. Germline trimming cut 4 bases from V and 2 bases from J; bases unmatched to any gene: 0. CDR3: CASSLAGGQETQYF. As DNA, the CDR3 is TGTGCCAGCAGCCTAGCGGGGGGGCAAGAGACCCAGTACTTC.

The rearrangement uses TRBV27 and TRBJ1-2; TRBD1 matches 9 bases. Germline-derived CDR1 and CDR2 are MNHEY and SMNVEV (reference sequence). Losses at the gene ends were 4 bases for V and 3 bases for J; bases not matched to a gene: 9. The CDR3 totals 16 residues. The CDR3 loop is CASSSRTDRGDYGYTF. In DNA form, the CDR3 reads TGTGCCAGCAGTTCACGAACTGACAGGGGGGACTATGGCTACACCTTC.

The J gene is TRBJ2-6, the V gene TRBV6-2 or TRBV6-3; tentative D call: TRBD1 (6 bases). V was pared by 1 base and J by 0 bases, with 22 bases between. This CDR3 spans 21 amino acids. Germline CDR1 MNHEY, CDR2 SVGEGT. Here the CDR3 reads CASSYFPGQKGINSGANVLTF. Written as DNA, the CDR3 is TGTGCCAGCAGTTACTTCCCGGGACAAAAAGGAATAAACTCTGGGGCCAACGTCCTGACTTTC.

The chain carries TRBV12-3 or TRBV12-4 and TRBJ2-5; no clear D. Trimming took off 6 bases at V and 1 base at J, with 9 bases between the two ends. The CDR3 is 13 residues long. The chain's CDR3 is CASRLGFQETQYF. The CDR3 nucleotides read TGTGCCAGCAGGCTAGGCTTCCAAGAGACCCAGTACTTC.